One sample yielded the 22 T cell receptor beta chains listed below, sequenced in a study of technical replicates of blood from a handful of donors. Measured with immunoSEQ multiplex PCR; TCRdb has only the in-frame clones, and not every one. The data contain more than 95,000 clones, 95% of them singletons. Sequences were obtained from T cells isolated from PBMCs. The receptors originated from a human donor in good health.

The chain couples TRBV5-1 to TRBJ2-7, with 8 bases matching TRBD1. CDR3 length equals 18 residues. V trimming: 0 bases; J trimming: 2 bases; junction bases outside the gene matches: 13. Germline lookup yields CDR1 SGHRS and CDR2 YFSETQ. The CDR3 is CASSLAPGGGTGAYEQYF. CDR3 bases: TGCGCCAGCAGCTTGGCTCCGGGTGGCGGGACAGGTGCCTACGAGCAGTACTTC. The full variable domain, completed using reference TRBV5-1 and TRBJ2-7, is KAGVTQTPRYLIKTRGQQVTLSCSPISGHRSVSWYQQTPGQGLQFLFEYFSETQRNKGNFPGRFSGRQFSNSRSEMNVSTLELGDSALYLCASSLAPGGGTGAYEQYFGPGTRLTVT.

The rearrangement joins TRBV7-9 to TRBJ2-7; 16 bases map to TRBD2. CDR1 SEHNR and CDR2 FQNEAQ come from the germline V gene (reference sequence). The CDR3 runs to 15 residues. The trim removed 5 bases at V and 6 bases at J, leaving 4 bases unmatched. CDR3 bases: TGTGCCAGCAGCCCCGGGACTAGCGGGAGGGCCGAGCAGTACTTC. Amino acids: CASSPGTSGRAEQYF.

V gene TRBV28 combines with J gene TRBJ1-4; D not resolved. The CDR3 has 17 residues. Trimming removed 2 bases at V and 6 bases at J, with 19 bases between. Germline CDR1 reads MDHEN; CDR2 reads SYDVKM. CDR3 in amino acids: CASSLTPQNPTYEKLFF. The CDR3 coding sequence is TGTGCCAGCAGTTTAACCCCACAGAATCCAACATATGAAAAACTGTTTTTT.

The V gene is TRBV13, the J gene TRBJ2-7; 7 bases fit TRBD1. The ends lost 5 bases at V and 0 bases at J; junction bases unmatched: 13. Germline CDR1 reads PRHDT; CDR2 reads FYEKMQ (reference sequence). The CDR3 consists of 17 residues. CDR3 amino acids: CASSLLLFGQDSYEQYF. CDR3 nucleotide sequence: TGTGCCAGCAGCCTTTTGCTGTTCGGACAGGACTCCTACGAGCAGTACTTC.

This chain links TRBV9 with TRBJ2-7; 13 bases fit TRBD2. In germline, CDR1 is SGDLS, CDR2 YYNGEE. This CDR3 has 16 amino acids. J lost 0 bases, V lost 4 bases, and 4 bases had no gene match. The CDR3 loop is CASSLGTSGNSYEQYF. The CDR3 DNA reads TGTGCCAGCAGCTTGGGGACTAGCGGGAACTCCTACGAGCAGTACTTC.

This chain uses TRBV10-3 with TRBJ1-6, with TRBD1 identical over 7 bases. V shed 1 base, J shed 6 bases, and the junction held 6 bases outside the gene matches. CDR3 length equals 16 residues. Germline V gene data show CDR1 as ENHRY and CDR2 as SYGVKD. The CDR3 DNA reads TGTGCCATCAGTGAGTACTCGGGACAGAGTAATTCACCCCTCCACTTT. As protein: CAISEYSGQSNSPLHF.

The V call is TRBV5-5, the J call TRBJ1-4, with a tentative D call TRBD1 (5 bases). Germline CDR1 SGHKS, CDR2 YYEKEE (reference sequence). The length of the CDR3 is 17 residues. Trimming removed 4 bases at V and 0 bases at J, with 16 bases between. CDR3 residues: CASSVRTRRATNEKLFF. The CDR3 bases are TGTGCCAGCAGCGTTCGGACACGCCGAGCAACTAATGAAAAACTGTTTTTT.

V gene TRBV7-8 combines with J gene TRBJ2-1; the match to TRBD1 covers 7 bases. V lost 5 bases to trimming and J lost 5 bases; unmatched junction nucleotides: 12. This CDR3 is 16 amino acids long. Germline V lookup: CDR1 SGHVS, CDR2 FQNEAQ. In DNA form, the CDR3 reads TGTGCCAGCAGCCCGCCACGCCCGGGACAGAACAATGAGCAGTTCTTC. Encoded protein: CASSPPRPGQNNEQFF.

The gene calls are TRBV10-1 and TRBJ2-2, with D perhaps matching TRBD2 (6 bases). V was clipped by 5 bases and J by 9 bases, with 10 bases between them. This CDR3 has 12 residues. CDR1 is WNHNN and CDR2 is SYGVQD in the germline V gene (reference sequence). The DNA of the CDR3 is TGCGCCAGCAGTTGGGGGGAACGGGAGCTGTTTTTT. Translated: CASSWGERELFF.

The gene calls are TRBV30 and TRBJ2-7; 7 bases agree with TRBD1. The germline gives CDR1 GTSNPN, CDR2 SVGIG (reference sequence). This CDR3 is 13 amino acids long. V was pared by 8 bases and J by 2 bases, with 9 bases of the junction left unmatched. The DNA of the CDR3 is TGTGCCATCGGACAGGCTCCTACCTACGAGCAGTACTTC. Protein product: CAIGQAPTYEQYF.

This chain links TRBV6-1 with TRBJ2-2; TRBD2 aligns across 7 bases. The CDR3 is made up of 14 amino acids. Germline V gene sequence: CDR1 MNHNS, CDR2 SASEGT. V was clipped by 5 bases and J by 6 bases; unmatched bases: 6. The CDR3 spells CASSSEGLAGELFF. Written as DNA, the CDR3 is TGTGCCAGCAGTAGCGAAGGACTAGCCGGGGAGCTGTTTTTT.

This sequence joins TRBV11-3 and TRBJ2-2, with a possible D match to TRBD2 (7 bases). The CDR3 totals 18 residues. V was trimmed by 1 base and J by 5 bases, leaving 20 bases between them. Germline values: CDR1 SGHNT, CDR2 YENEEA. CDR3 in amino acids: CASSLGGLARESTGELFF. The CDR3 coding sequence is TGTGCCAGCAGCTTAGGGGGGCTTGCGCGGGAGAGTACCGGGGAGCTGTTTTTT.

The V gene is TRBV27, the J gene TRBJ2-1; D gene unclear. Trimming pared 0 bases from V and 16 bases from J, leaving 16 bases between. This CDR3 spans 13 amino acids. Germline V gene sequence: CDR1 MNHEY, CDR2 SMNVEV (reference sequence). The CDR3 sequence is CASSLSSNRTPFF. The CDR3 bases are TGTGCCAGCAGTTTATCCTCTAATCGAACCCCCTTCTTC.

Comment on this clone: Compared with germline, one end of the junction differs, possibly owing to a read error. The V call is TRBV27, the J call TRBJ1-2, with TRBD1 as a possible D gene (5 bases). Germline CDR1 is MNHEY and CDR2 is SMNVEV (reference sequence). The CDR3 length is 13 residues. The CDR3 nucleotides are TGTGCCAGCACCCCATCCGGGGGGAAAGGCTGCACCTTC. As protein: CASTPSGGKGCTF.

V is TRBV2 and J is TRBJ2-5; 7 nucleotides match TRBD2. V lost 3 bases and J lost 6; bases outside the gene matches: 10. The germline CDR1 and CDR2 sequences are SNHLY and FYNNEI. The CDR3 has 15 residues. Here the CDR3 DNA reads TGTGCCAGCAGTGACTCCGCGGGAGAGGTAAAGACCCAGTACTTC. Amino acid sequence: CASSDSAGEVKTQYF.

This sequence joins TRBV5-1 and TRBJ2-7; 13 bases fit TRBD2. Germline lookup yields CDR1 SGHRS and CDR2 YFSETQ. With 3 bases clipped from V and 5 bases from J, the junction kept 5 bases outside the gene matches. The CDR3 has 15 residues. Written as DNA, the CDR3 is TGCGCCAGCAGCTCCGGACTAGCGGGAGTTCACGAGCAGTACTTC. This sequence encodes CASSSGLAGVHEQYF. The whole variable domain, filled in from reference TRBV5-1 and TRBJ2-7, reads KAGVTQTPRYLIKTRGQQVTLSCSPISGHRSVSWYQQTPGQGLQFLFEYFSETQRNKGNFPGRFSGRQFSNSRSEMNVSTLELGDSALYLCASSSGLAGVHEQYFGPGTRLTVT.

The chain uses TRBV30 and TRBJ1-1; D might be TRBD1 (5 bases). CDR1 is GTSNPN, CDR2 SVGIG, per germline (reference sequence). The CDR3 has 14 amino acids. Between the trimmed V and J ends, which lost 6 bases and 9 bases, there was a span of 23 bases. The CDR3 protein is CACLFRIGQGKAFF. CDR3 nucleotide sequence: TGTGCCTGCCTCTTTCGAATAGGACAAGGAAAAGCTTTCTTT.

The V call is TRBV6-6, the J call TRBJ2-1; TRBD2 might be the D (5 bases). V was clipped by 0 bases and J by 9 bases, with 12 bases between them. CDR1 and CDR2 (germline): MNHNY, SVGAGI (reference sequence). The CDR3 totals 14 residues. Here the CDR3 reads CASSYSTSGSEQFF. Written as DNA, the CDR3 is TGTGCCAGCAGTTACTCGACTTCGGGGTCTGAGCAGTTCTTC.

The chain uses TRBV28 and TRBJ2-7; 7 nucleotides agree with TRBD2. The germline CDR1 and CDR2 sequences are MDHEN and SYDVKM. This CDR3 contains 15 residues. J gave up 4 bases and V 6 bases, and 12 bases lay outside the gene matches. CDR3 coding DNA: TGTGCCAGCAGCCGCGGCCAGTTTAGCGGGTACGAGCAGTACTTC. Encoded protein: CASSRGQFSGYEQYF.

The chain has TRBV13 and TRBJ2-1; 15 bases agree with TRBD2. Germline CDR1 PRHDT, CDR2 FYEKMQ (reference sequence). With 5 bases clipped from V and 0 bases from J, the junction kept 14 bases outside the gene matches. The CDR3 consists of 21 residues. The CDR3, as DNA: TGTGCCAGCAGCCAAATCGGGTGGGGACTAGCGGGGGGTAGCTCCTACAATGAGCAGTTCTTC. It translates to CASSQIGWGLAGGSSYNEQFF.

The V and J genes are TRBV7-6 and TRBJ1-2; TRBD1 aligns across 11 bases. Unmatched junction bases numbered 10, after V lost 4 bases and J lost 9 bases. CDR1 and CDR2 (germline): SGHVS, FNYEAQ. The CDR3 extends over 15 amino acids. The CDR3 nucleotides read TGTGCCAGCAGCTCCGACCGGGACAGGGGGGACAGCTACACCTTC. Translation: CASSSDRDRGDSYTF.

This chain links TRBV9 with TRBJ2-1; TRBD2 matches 9 bases. From germline, CDR1 is SGDLS and CDR2 YYNGEE. J lost 8 bases, V lost 0 bases, and 6 bases had no gene match. The CDR3 has 15 amino acids. In DNA, the CDR3 is TGTGCCAGCAGCGTAGTAAGCGGGAGGTGGGATGAGCAGTTCTTC. Amino acid sequence: CASSVVSGRWDEQFF.